The rows below give T cell receptor beta chains drawn from one sample of a study of cytomegalovirus exposure and HLA in healthy donors. Repertoires were generated with immunoSEQ multiplex PCR, while TCRdb's copy carries only in-frame clones and drops some. The table has about 260,000 clones, around 66% seen once. Sequencing was performed on PBMCs. Receptors originate from a female donor in good health and CMV-seronegative. Each CDR3 is given with its conserved first and last residue. Each record gives: V gene, J gene, CDR3 protein.

TRBV21-1	TRBJ1-1	CASSLKRGRGAFF
TRBV7-2	TRBJ2-7	CASSLNRDRGPASSYEQYF
TRBV2	TRBJ2-3	CASSEKVPRADTQYF
TRBV27	TRBJ1-2	CASSTRETNYGYTF
TRBV29-1	TRBJ1-2	CSVDQTGSRGYTF
TRBV7-9	TRBJ2-6	CASSQSSGANVLTF
TRBV28	TRBJ2-1	CASSFLAGGVSDEQFF
TRBV30	TRBJ1-4	CAWIGRGQGPTNEKLFF
TRBV7-9	TRBJ1-1	CASSLGGIEAFF
TRBV2	TRBJ2-1	CASSQGAYNEQFF
TRBV20-1	TRBJ2-7	CSARDLYEQYF
TRBV18	TRBJ1-2	CASSLSKQDGYTF
TRBV9	TRBJ2-2	CASSVTGGHGELFF
TRBV2	TRBJ1-4	CALLLRGGEKLFF
TRBV27	TRBJ2-5	CASSFRGETQYF
TRBV7-9	TRBJ2-2	CASSGRLAPNTGELFF
TRBV6-1	TRBJ2-7	CASSEAQAPYEQYF
TRBV5-1	TRBJ2-5	CASRNLAGGPGTQYF
TRBV2	TRBJ1-1	CASSRTGLEAFF
TRBV2	TRBJ2-4	CASSPGLAGGLDIQYF
TRBV7-9	TRBJ2-2	CASSLGLAKAGELFF
TRBV2	TRBJ1-2	CASSEALRQGYGYTF
TRBV6-5	TRBJ1-4	CAPNRLGREKLFF
TRBV18	TRBJ2-1	CASSPGLGTGMWTRTYNEQFF
TRBV7-9	TRBJ2-5	CASSFAGTQETQYF
TRBV20-1	TRBJ2-3	CSANREDTQYF
TRBV5-1	TRBJ1-2	CASSLDSTYGYTF
TRBV5-4	TRBJ1-2	CASSFWPPDRSSLGYTF
TRBV30	TRBJ2-7	CAWIDYYEQYF
TRBV28	TRBJ2-7	CASSFGTGESYEQYF
TRBV27	TRBJ2-7	CASAAGLDYEQYF
TRBV7-2	TRBJ1-2	CASSLVQYYGYTF
TRBV2	TRBJ1-2	CASSVRVGYTF
TRBV11-2	TRBJ1-1	CASSFWAGGRTEAFF
TRBV28	TRBJ1-5	CASRPETGQDQPQHF
TRBV5-6	TRBJ1-1	CASSWGTGEAFF
TRBV10-3	TRBJ2-2	CAISNQENTGELFF